What follows are 27 T cell receptor beta chains derived from one specimen sequenced in a study of TIL therapy for anti-PD-1-resistant metastatic lung cancer (dated by TCRdb to about 2021). The time point label on this specimen signifies: pre-treatment sample, taken before nivolumab and TIL therapy. The baseline tumor samples were excised metastases, mostly pleural nodules or supraclavicular lymph nodes, taken from the same resection that was used to grow TIL. TCR beta CDR3 regions were amplified from genomic DNA with the immunoSEQ v3 hsTCRB kit using bias-controlled multiplex PCR. The source is immuneACCESS, and TCRdb retained only in-frame sequences with V and J called. Part of the clones is not carried over; for the studies checked, unresolved V genes explain less than half of this, and the remainder is unexplained. Present in this sample are about 6,400 clones, 64% of which were seen just once. The ten largest clones take up more than 5% of the sample.

This specimen was tumor tissue, taken at baseline. All receptors derive from a person aged 25 to 80 with non-small cell lung cancer.

The rearrangement links TRBV10-2 to TRBJ2-1; 9 bases align to TRBD2. The CDR3 runs to 14 residues. The ends lost 10 bases at V and 6 bases at J; junction bases unmatched: 10. Germline CDR1 reads WSHSY; CDR2 reads SAAADI. CDR3 region: CATQPSGGPNEQFF. Written as DNA, the CDR3 is TGCGCCACCCAGCCAAGCGGGGGGCCCAATGAGCAGTTCTTC.

In this sample, this clone turned up a few times. The V call is TRBV18, the J call TRBJ2-2; D call uncertain. The V gene's germline CDR1 is KGHSH and CDR2 LQKENI. The CDR3 length is 13 residues. Trimming left V 0 bases short and J 3 bases short, with 2 bases between. The CDR3 region has the DNA TGTGCCAGCTCACCACCGGACACCGGGGAGCTGTTTTTT. It codes for CASSPPDTGELFF.

The chain recombines TRBV28 with TRBJ2-7; no clear D gene. Trimming took 3 bases from V and 3 from J, leaving 3 bases between them. Germline-derived CDR1 and CDR2 are MDHEN and SYDVKM. The CDR3 covers 11 residues. CDR3 amino acids: CASSFSYEQYF. Here the CDR3 DNA reads TGTGCCAGCAGTTTCAGCTACGAGCAGTACTTC.

V gene TRBV29-1 combines with J gene TRBJ2-3; TRBD2 matches at 8 bases. J gave up 6 bases and V 0 bases, and 5 bases lay outside the gene matches. The CDR3 has 14 amino acids. Germline V lookup: CDR1 SQVTM, CDR2 ANQGSEA. Written as DNA, the CDR3 is TGCAGCGTTGAAGACGGGAGGGCCGGGGATACGCAGTATTTT. Amino acids: CSVEDGRAGDTQYF.

The V call is TRBV4-3, the J call TRBJ1-2; possibly TRBD1 for D (5 bases). Germline loops: CDR1 LGHNA, CDR2 YSLEER. V dropped 0 bases and J dropped 1 base, with 12 bases sitting between them. CDR3 size: 16 residues. CDR3 nucleotide sequence: TGCGCCAGCAGCCAAGATTCCGGGGGTGTTAACTATGGCTACACCTTC. Translated, it gives CASSQDSGGVNYGYTF.

This chain connects TRBV7-9 to TRBJ2-1; no clear D. The germline V and J ends were trimmed by 5 bases and 6 bases, with 8 bases remaining between them. The CDR3 has 12 residues. The germline CDR1 and CDR2 sequences are SEHNR and FQNEAQ (reference sequence). This CDR3 reads CASSPPFNEQFF. In DNA form, the CDR3 reads TGTGCCAGCAGCCCCCCATTCAATGAGCAGTTCTTC.

V gene TRBV7-9 combines with J gene TRBJ1-2, with no clear D. Germline CDR1 is SEHNR and CDR2 is FQNEAQ (reference sequence). The CDR3 runs 12 residues. V was clipped by 4 bases and J by 2 bases, with 5 bases between them. The CDR3 DNA sequence: TGTGCCAGCAGCTCGGGAAACTATGGCTACACCTTC. Protein product: CASSSGNYGYTF.

The CDR3 region is CASSAAAGGAFDEQYF. The CDR3 DNA is TGTGCCAGCAGCGCCGCAGCGGGGGGCGCGTTCGACGAGCAGTACTTC. The rearrangement joins TRBV9 to TRBJ2-7; 9 positions agree with TRBD2. The CDR3 has 16 amino acids. After removal of 3 bases from V and 5 bases from J, the junction contained 12 bases not matched to a gene. Per germline, CDR1 SGDLS and CDR2 YYNGEE. The entire variable domain, with the rest obtained from reference TRBV9 and TRBJ2-7, is as follows: DSGVTQTPKHLITATGQRVTLRCSPRSGDLSVYWYQQSLDQGLQFLIQYYNGEERAKGNILERFSAQQFPDLHSELNLSSLELGDSALYFCASSAAAGGAFDEQYFGPGTRLTVT.

As concerns this clone: Because it lacks the conserved phenylalanine or tryptophan at the end, this CDR3 is likely a read error. The DNA is left out, because the CDR3 cannot be placed on it with certainty; the CDR3 is given as TCRdb lists it. V and J are TRBV28 and TRBJ1-2. Both ends counted, the CDR3 spans 14 residues. Germline V lookup: CDR1 MDHEN, CDR2 SYDVKM. CDR3 protein: CASSPRPTRWPRIL.

The genes are TRBV6-2 or TRBV6-3 and TRBJ2-1, with TRBD2 as a possible D gene (5 bases). The CDR3 is 14 amino acids. The germline gives CDR1 MNHEY, CDR2 SVGEGT. V lost 2 bases, J lost 3 bases, and 8 bases lay in between. The CDR3 spells CASSYERGYNEQFF. CDR3 nucleotides: TGTGCCAGCAGTTACGAACGGGGCTACAATGAGCAGTTCTTC.

J is TRBJ2-7 and V is TRBV3-1 (or the pseudogene TRBV3-2), with D perhaps TRBD1 (5 bases). CDR1 is LGHDT and CDR2 is YNNKEL in the germline V gene (reference sequence). Trimming took off 1 base at V and 0 bases at J, with 13 bases between the two ends. The CDR3 totals 16 residues. The CDR3 is CASSQVSRGSSYEQYF. The CDR3, as DNA: TGTGCCAGCAGCCAAGTGTCAAGGGGTAGCTCCTACGAGCAGTACTTC.

This clone was seen only a few times. This sequence joins TRBV7-3 and TRBJ2-1, with D possibly TRBD1 on 5 matching bases. Germline CDR1 is SGHTA and CDR2 is FQGTGA. The ends were cut back, 5 bases at V and 5 bases at J, with 13 bases in the middle. The CDR3 contains 14 residues. The CDR3 region has the DNA TGTGCCAGCAGCCCCGGACACCCCGACAATGAGCAGTTCTTC. This gives the protein CASSPGHPDNEQFF.

This clone was seen a single time. The J gene is TRBJ2-5, the V gene TRBV24-1; possibly TRBD2 for D (6 bases). The V end lost 4 bases, the J end lost 7 bases, and 15 bases lay between the germline ends. Germline CDR1 and CDR2: KGHDR and SFDVKD. The CDR3 spans 14 residues. In DNA, the CDR3 is TGTGCCACCAGTGACCCGACCGGGAGTGGGACCCAGTACTTC. Protein product: CATSDPTGSGTQYF.

V and J are TRBV6-5 and TRBJ2-7; no firm D call. Trimming shortened V by 5 bases and J by 1 base, and 12 bases separated the two germline ends. The CDR3 sequence is 14 residues long. The germline CDR1 and CDR2 sequences are MNHEY and SVGAGI. CDR3 region: CASSQQRASYEQYF. The CDR3, as DNA: TGTGCCAGCAGTCAACAAAGGGCATCCTACGAGCAGTACTTC.

This clone came up a few times. This chain connects TRBV15 to TRBJ1-4, with D tentatively TRBD1 (5 bases). Germline CDR1 LNHNV, CDR2 YYDKDF (reference sequence). The V end was cut by 4 bases, the J end by 4 bases, with 13 bases between. The CDR3 is 15 residues long. In nucleotides, the CDR3 is TGTGCCACCAGCACAGGCGCGGGGGGTAATGAAAAACTGTTTTTT. This translates into CATSTGAGGNEKLFF.

The V and J genes are TRBV6-1 and TRBJ1-6, with 8 bases identical to TRBD1. The ends lost 4 bases at V and 7 bases at J; junction bases unmatched: 9. The CDR3 spans 16 residues. Germline CDR1 is MNHNS and CDR2 is SASEGT. The CDR3 reads CASSAHGQGFNSPLHF. The CDR3 DNA is TGTGCCAGCAGTGCCCACGGACAGGGCTTCAATTCACCCCTCCACTTT.

This clone appeared a few times. The genes are TRBV10-2 and TRBJ2-5; TRBD2 might be the D (5 bases). The CDR3 is 12 residues long. Trimming left V 7 bases short and J 5 bases short, with 11 bases between. The germline gives CDR1 WSHSY, CDR2 SAAADI. As DNA, the CDR3 is TGCGCCAGCATGCGGCCGGGGGAGACCCAGTACTTC. This sequence encodes CASMRPGETQYF.

As concerns this clone: An end of the junction does not agree with germline; a read error may underlie this. The chain carries TRBV5-1 and TRBJ2-2; D could derive from TRBD1 or TRBD2 (7 bases each). The CDR3 is 15 residues long. The germline CDR1 and CDR2 sequences are SGHRS and YFSETQ. The CDR3 bases are TGCGCCCGCAGCCCGGGGGAGGGGGCCTACGGGGAGCTGTTTTTT. Its translation is CARSPGEGAYGELFF.

The chain carries TRBV7-2 and TRBJ1-6; TRBD1 aligns across 8 bases. Germline V lookup: CDR1 SGHTA, CDR2 FQGNSA. The length of the CDR3 is 14 residues. V lost 4 bases and J lost 7; bases outside the gene matches: 3. CDR3 nucleotide sequence: TGTGCCAGCAGCTCCCGGGACAGGAATTCACCCCTCCACTTT. It is translated as CASSSRDRNSPLHF.

This chain joins TRBV27 and TRBJ2-1; D is ambiguous. The CDR3 loop spans 14 amino acids. Germline V lookup: CDR1 MNHEY, CDR2 SMNVEV (reference sequence). V lost 2 bases, J lost 6 bases, and 11 bases lay in between. The CDR3 bases are TGTGCCAGCAGTTTACGAGGTCTCCCCAATGAGCAGTTCTTC. This encodes CASSLRGLPNEQFF.

This clone is categorized as medium-sized. The CDR3 nucleotides read TGTGCCAGCTCACTGACTACCTACGAGCAGTACTTC. This gives the protein CASSLTTYEQYF. The J gene is TRBJ2-7, the V gene TRBV18; D possibly corresponds to TRBD2 (5 bases). V was cut by 4 bases and J by 2 bases, with 6 bases left in between. This CDR3 contains 12 residues. The V gene's germline CDR1 is KGHSH and CDR2 LQKENI.

This clone has a handful of counts. This rearrangement joins TRBV4-2 to TRBJ2-7, with D unresolved. CDR1 LGHNA and CDR2 YNFKEQ come from the germline V gene. V lost 1 base to trimming and J lost 2 bases, with 6 bases between them. The CDR3 consists of 13 residues. Here the CDR3 DNA reads TGTGCCAGCAGCCAAGCTAGGCCCTACGAGCAGTACTTC. Its translation is CASSQARPYEQYF.

This chain connects TRBV28 to TRBJ2-7; 7 bases align to TRBD1. CDR3 length equals 14 residues. V was clipped by 3 bases and J by 4 bases; unmatched bases: 6. Germline CDR1 is MDHEN and CDR2 is SYDVKM. The CDR3 loop reads CASSFMDRRYEQYF. The CDR3 region has the DNA TGTGCCAGCAGTTTTATGGACAGGCGGTACGAGCAGTACTTC.

The V call is TRBV5-6, the J call TRBJ1-3; D not certain. CDR1 is SGHDT and CDR2 is YYEEEE in the germline V gene. The CDR3 has 13 residues. Deletions cut 1 base from V and 4 bases from J, with 6 bases between. The chain's CDR3 is CASSLPAGNTIYF. As DNA, the CDR3 is TGTGCCAGCAGCTTGCCAGCGGGAAACACCATATATTTT.

There are a few counts of this clone. V and J are TRBV10-2 and TRBJ2-5; 11 bases line up with TRBD2. Germline CDR1 WSHSY, CDR2 SAAADI. The trim removed 3 bases at V and 7 bases at J, leaving 4 bases unmatched. The CDR3 length is 14 residues. The CDR3 sequence: CASSEGSGRGTQYF. DNA for the CDR3: TGCGCCAGCAGTGAAGGTAGCGGGAGGGGGACCCAGTACTTC.

This chain links TRBV27 with TRBJ1-6; no definite D call. V was clipped by 2 bases and J by 6 bases, with 5 bases between them. The germline V gene encodes CDR1 MNHEY and CDR2 SMNVEV (reference sequence). There are 13 residues in the CDR3. CDR3 coding DNA: TGTGCCAGCAGTTTAGTGTCTAATTCACCCCTCCACTTT. This encodes CASSLVSNSPLHF.

V usage is TRBV27 and J usage is TRBJ1-1, with 7 nucleotides matching TRBD1. Germline lookup yields CDR1 MNHEY and CDR2 SMNVEV (reference sequence). The V and J ends lost 3 bases and 5 bases, in that order; junction bases with no gene match: 9. The CDR3 loop spans 15 amino acids. For the CDR3, the DNA is TGTGCCAGCAGTTTTGGAGCAGGGGGTGGAACTGAAGCTTTCTTT. Its protein is CASSFGAGGGTEAFF.